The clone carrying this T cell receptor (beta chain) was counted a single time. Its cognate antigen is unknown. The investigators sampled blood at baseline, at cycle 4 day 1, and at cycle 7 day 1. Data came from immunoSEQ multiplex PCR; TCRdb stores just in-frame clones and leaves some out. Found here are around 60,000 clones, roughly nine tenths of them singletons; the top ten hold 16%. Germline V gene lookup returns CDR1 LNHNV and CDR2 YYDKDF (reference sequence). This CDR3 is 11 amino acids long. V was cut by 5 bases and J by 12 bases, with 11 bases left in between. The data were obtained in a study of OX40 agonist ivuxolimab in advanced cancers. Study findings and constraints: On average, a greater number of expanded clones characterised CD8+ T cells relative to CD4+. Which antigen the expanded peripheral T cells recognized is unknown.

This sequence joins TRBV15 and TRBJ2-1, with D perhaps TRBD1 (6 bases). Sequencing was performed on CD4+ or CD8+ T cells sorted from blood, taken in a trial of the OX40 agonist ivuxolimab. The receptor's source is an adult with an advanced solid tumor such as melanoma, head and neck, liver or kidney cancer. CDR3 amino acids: CATSEQGVQFF. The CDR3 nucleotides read TGTGCCACCAGCGAACAGGGTGTGCAGTTCTTC.